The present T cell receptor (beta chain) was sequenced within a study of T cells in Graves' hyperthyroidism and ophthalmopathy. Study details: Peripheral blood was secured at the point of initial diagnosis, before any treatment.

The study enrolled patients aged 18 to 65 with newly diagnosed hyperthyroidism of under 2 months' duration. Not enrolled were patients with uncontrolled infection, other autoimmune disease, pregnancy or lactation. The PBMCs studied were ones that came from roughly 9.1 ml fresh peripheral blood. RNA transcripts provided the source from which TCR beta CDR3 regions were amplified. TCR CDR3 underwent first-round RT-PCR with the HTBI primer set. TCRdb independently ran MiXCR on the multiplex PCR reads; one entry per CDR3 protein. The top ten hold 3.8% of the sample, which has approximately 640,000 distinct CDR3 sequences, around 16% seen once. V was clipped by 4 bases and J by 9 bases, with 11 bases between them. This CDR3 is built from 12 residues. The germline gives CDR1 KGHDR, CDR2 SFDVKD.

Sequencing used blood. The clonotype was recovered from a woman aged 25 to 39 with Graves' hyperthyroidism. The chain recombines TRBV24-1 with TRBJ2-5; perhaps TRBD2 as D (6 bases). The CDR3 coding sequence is TGTGCCACCAGTGAGGAGGGGAAGGCCCAGTACTTC. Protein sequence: CATSEEGKAQYF.